This T cell receptor (beta chain) was identified in a study of OX40 agonist ivuxolimab in advanced cancers. Study background: Previous treatment with anti-PD-1, anti-PD-L1 or anti-CTLA-4 therapy was allowed; more than 35% had received some. Study-wide results and caveats: In the 0.1 to 3.0 mg/kg range, CD4+ and CD8+ blood T cells had expanded clonally by week 6.

For this clone: Its antigen remains unidentified.

TCRdb's table, derived via immunoSEQ multiplex PCR, lists solely in-frame clones and lacks some. This table has about 70,000 clones, around 90% appearing once. The sample here was CD4+ or CD8+ T cells sorted from blood, taken in a trial of the OX40 agonist ivuxolimab. This TCR derives from an adult with an advanced solid tumor such as melanoma, head and neck, liver or kidney cancer.

CDR3 amino acids: CASSLGRGLMYQETQYF. CDR3 bases: TGCGCCAGCAGCTTGGGCAGGGGGCTGATGTACCAAGAGACCCAGTACTTC. The chain recombines TRBV5-1 with TRBJ2-5; 8 bases map to TRBD1. The CDR3 is 17 amino acids. Trimming cost V 0 bases and J 0 bases; bases outside gene matches: 7. The germline V gene has CDR1 SGHRS and CDR2 YFSETQ. The full variable domain, completed using reference TRBV5-1 and TRBJ2-5, is KAGVTQTPRYLIKTRGQQVTLSCSPISGHRSVSWYQQTPGQGLQFLFEYFSETQRNKGNFPGRFSGRQFSNSRSEMNVSTLELGDSALYLCASSLGRGLMYQETQYFGPGTRLLVL.